Presented here are 2 T cell receptor beta chains from one specimen sequenced in a study of cytomegalovirus exposure and HLA in healthy donors. Measured with immunoSEQ multiplex PCR; TCRdb has only the in-frame clones, and not every one. The sample lists 100,000 to 120,000 clones, more than 75% occurring once. What was sequenced was PBMCs. The receptors derive from a woman aged 25 to 39 in good health and CMV-seropositive.

This chain connects TRBV4-1 to TRBJ1-1, with D hard to call. Germline values: CDR1 MGHRA, CDR2 YSYEKL. V shed 2 bases and J shed 4 bases, with 14 bases lying between them. CDR3 length equals 15 residues. DNA of the CDR3: TGCGCCAGCAGCCAAATTGGGCTGGTTTCCACTGAAGCTTTCTTT. Amino acid sequence: CASSQIGLVSTEAFF.

The J gene is TRBJ2-7, the V gene TRBV5-6, with a possible D match to TRBD1 (5 bases). V dropped 0 bases and J dropped 7 bases, with 11 bases sitting between them. The germline V gene encodes CDR1 SGHDT and CDR2 YYEEEE. This CDR3 has 13 residues. Here the CDR3 reads CASSLGQIMEQYF. CDR3 nucleotides: TGTGCCAGCAGCTTGGGACAGATCATGGAGCAGTACTTC.